The clone carrying this TCR beta chain was seen a single time. The data were taken from a study of T-cell memory formation after mild COVID-19. This CDR3 comprises 15 residues. Germline V gene data show CDR1 as MNHEY and CDR2 as SVGEGT. Unmatched junction bases numbered 13, after V lost 6 bases and J lost 6 bases. TCRdb ran MiXCR on the 5' RACE reads and lists one entry per CDR3 protein. Of under 50,000 distinct CDR3 sequences in the sample, less than 35% were seen once. The J gene is TRBJ2-7, the V gene TRBV6-2 or TRBV6-3; 8 bases are a match to TRBD1. The sample consisted of PBMCs or a T cell subset sorted from them (not recorded which). This receptor was taken from a man younger than 35 who had mild COVID-19 (a few samples of this study predate the infection). Cell type and time point are not known. CDR3 nucleotides: TGTGCCAGCAGCCCAACCCGGGACAGGCACTTCGAGCAGTACGTC. It is translated as CASSPTRDRHFEQYV.